These 20 T cell receptor beta chains were all obtained from the same sample, sequenced in a study of T cell responses to AZD1222 COVID-19 vaccine. The method was immunoSEQ multiplex PCR; TCRdb's version includes in-frame clones alone and lacks a portion of them. Here the sample spans 90,000 to 120,000 clones, approximately 89% being singletons. Sequenced here: peripheral blood, sampled on day 0 of AZD1222 vaccination. These receptors were obtained from an adult in good health.

This clone was seen only once. This chain connects TRBV6-2 or TRBV6-3 to TRBJ2-7; weak D call: TRBD1 (5 bases). Trimming took off 4 bases at V and 2 bases at J, with 15 bases between the two ends. The V gene's germline CDR1 is MNHEY and CDR2 SVGEGT. This CDR3 has 15 amino acids. CDR3 in amino acids: CASSSRNRITYEQYF. CDR3 DNA sequence: TGTGCCAGCAGTTCCCGTAACAGGATTACCTACGAGCAGTACTTC.

This clone was observed once. V is TRBV30 and J is TRBJ1-3; the D is unclear. The germline gives CDR1 GTSNPN, CDR2 SVGIG (reference sequence). The V and J ends lost 2 bases and 0 bases respectively, with 14 bases between them. The CDR3 has 16 residues. CDR3 sequence reads: CAWSNIAPYSGNTIYF. The CDR3 DNA reads TGTGCCTGGAGTAACATAGCCCCCTACTCTGGAAACACCATATATTTT. Based on the CDR3 plus reference TRBV30 and TRBJ1-3, the full variable domain is SQTIHQWPATLVQPVGSPLSLECTVEGTSNPNLYWYRQAAGRGLQLLFYSVGIGQISSEVPQNLSASRPQDRQFILSSKKLLLSDSGFYLCAWSNIAPYSGNTIYFGEGSWLTVV.

This clone has more than one count but fewer than ten. The chain employs TRBV2 and TRBJ2-1; the match to TRBD2 covers 8 bases. Germline V gene data show CDR1 as SNHLY and CDR2 as FYNNEI. Trimming removed 6 bases from V and 4 bases from J; junction bases left unmatched: 2. This CDR3 comprises 13 residues. The chain's CDR3 is CASRSGGYNEQFF. The CDR3, as DNA: TGTGCCAGCAGGTCGGGGGGGTACAATGAGCAGTTCTTC.

The J gene is TRBJ1-5, the V gene TRBV6-2 or TRBV6-3; 7 bases align to TRBD1. The CDR3 covers 15 residues. The V gene end was trimmed by 5 bases and the J gene end by 4 bases; junction bases not matched to a gene: 8. CDR1 is MNHEY, CDR2 SVGEGT, per germline. CDR3 sequence (DNA): TGTGCCAGCAGTGCTCGGACAGGTGGGAATCAGCCCCAGCATTTT. Translating it yields CASSARTGGNQPQHF.

V and J are TRBV6-2 or TRBV6-3 and TRBJ1-5; no firm D call. The CDR3 spans 16 residues. V lost 2 bases to trimming and J lost 2 bases, with 13 bases between them. CDR1 MNHEY and CDR2 SVGEGT come from the germline V gene. The CDR3 sequence: CASSYPGRRGNQPQHF. The CDR3 DNA reads TGTGCCAGCAGTTACCCCGGGAGGAGGGGCAATCAGCCCCAGCATTTT.

This chain connects TRBV11-3 to TRBJ2-1; 8 bases agree with TRBD1. Germline CDR1 SGHNT, CDR2 YENEEA. Trimming removed 5 bases from V and 1 base from J; junction bases left unmatched: 7. This CDR3 is 16 amino acids long. In DNA, the CDR3 is TGTGCCAGCAGCGCAAACAGGGGGGCGTCCTACAATGAGCAGTTCTTC. Amino acid sequence: CASSANRGASYNEQFF.

This clone was observed a handful of times. The chain carries TRBV4-3 and TRBJ1-4; 8 bases map to TRBD1. CDR3 length: 17 amino acids. Germline CDR1 LGHNA, CDR2 YSLEER. V was clipped by 0 bases and J by 7 bases; unmatched bases: 10. DNA of the CDR3: TGCGCCAGCAGCCAAGATCCCCCGACAGGGGTTGGTGAAAAACTGTTTTTT. As protein: CASSQDPPTGVGEKLFF.

The genes are TRBV6-5 and TRBJ2-2, with D unclear. V was pared by 5 bases and J by 2 bases, with 3 bases between. Germline CDR1 reads MNHEY; CDR2 reads SVGAGI. This CDR3 is built from 12 residues. CDR3: CASSRNTGELFF. The CDR3 coding sequence is TGTGCCAGCAGTCGCAACACCGGGGAGCTGTTTTTT.

The V gene is TRBV9, the J gene TRBJ2-2, with D possibly TRBD1 on 6 matching bases. There are 15 residues in the CDR3. Germline lookup yields CDR1 SGDLS and CDR2 YYNGEE. With 0 bases removed from V and 4 bases from J, the gap between germline ends came to 10 bases. The CDR3 nucleotides are TGTGCCAGCAGCGTAGGGGGGCCCCGCACCGGGGAGCTGTTTTTT. Amino acid sequence: CASSVGGPRTGELFF.

The chain recombines TRBV5-8 with TRBJ1-6; D is uncertain. The CDR3 covers 12 residues. Per germline, CDR1 SGHTS and CDR2 YDEGEE. The V end was cut by 0 bases, the J end by 8 bases, with 3 bases between. Here the CDR3 reads CASSLEHSPLHF. CDR3 bases: TGTGCCAGCAGCTTGGAACATTCACCCCTCCACTTT.

As DNA, the CDR3 is TGTGCCAGCAGTTCCCTTCGAGGTCCCAGGGTCCCCTTCTACGAGCAGTACTTC. It is translated as CASSSLRGPRVPFYEQYF. This rearrangement joins TRBV27 to TRBJ2-7; D might be TRBD1 (5 bases). V dropped 4 bases and J dropped 3 bases, with 25 bases sitting between them. The CDR3 runs to 18 residues. CDR1 and CDR2 (germline): MNHEY, SMNVEV (reference sequence).

The chain carries TRBV7-8 and TRBJ1-6; TRBD1 is a possible D gene (5 bases). The CDR3 covers 12 residues. V was trimmed by 1 base and J by 10 bases, leaving 5 bases between them. CDR1 SGHVS and CDR2 FQNEAQ come from the germline V gene. The CDR3 region is CASSLEGSPLHF. The DNA of the CDR3 is TGTGCCAGCAGCTTAGAGGGGTCACCCCTCCACTTT.

The CDR3 protein is CASSPRPSGYTDTQYF. The CDR3 coding sequence is TGTGCCAGCTCACCGCGGCCTAGCGGGTACACAGATACGCAGTATTTT. The chain is built from TRBV18 and TRBJ2-3; TRBD2 agrees at 8 bases. CDR3 length: 16 amino acids. Trimming removed 3 bases from V and 2 bases from J; junction bases left unmatched: 7. Germline V gene sequence: CDR1 KGHSH, CDR2 LQKENI.

The V call is TRBV6-2 or TRBV6-3, the J call TRBJ2-3; 10 bases align to TRBD2. The V gene's germline CDR1 is MNHEY and CDR2 SVGEGT. The CDR3 is made up of 16 amino acids. Losses at the gene ends were 0 bases for V and 4 bases for J; bases not matched to a gene: 4. CDR3 coding DNA: TGTGCCAGCAGTTACTCGACTAGCGGGCTTCCAGATACGCAGTATTTT. This codes for CASSYSTSGLPDTQYF.

J is TRBJ2-1 and V is TRBV5-8; a possible D gene is TRBD2 (5 bases). CDR3 length: 15 amino acids. The germline V and J ends were trimmed by 4 bases and 4 bases, with 15 bases remaining between them. Germline CDR1 SGHTS, CDR2 YDEGEE. The CDR3 sequence is CASSPGIAAYNEQFF. CDR3 sequence (DNA): TGTGCCAGCAGCCCCGGGATAGCTGCTTACAATGAGCAGTTCTTC.

The chain carries TRBV12-5 and TRBJ1-2; D unresolved. This CDR3 region has 16 residues. V was cut by 0 bases and J by 5 bases, with 16 bases left in between. Germline V CDR1 and CDR2: LGHNT, FRNRAP. CDR3 bases: TGTGCTAGTGGTTTGGTAGTGGAGAGCCCACGGTATGGCTACACCTTC. It encodes CASGLVVESPRYGYTF.

This clone was seen more than once but under ten times. The rearrangement joins TRBV5-1 to TRBJ1-1; D gene uncertain. Trimming removed 0 bases at V and 5 bases at J, with 26 bases between. CDR1 SGHRS and CDR2 YFSETQ come from the germline V gene. The CDR3 totals 19 residues. The CDR3 DNA follows: TGCGCCAGCAGCTTGGGCCCGAGGCGGGCACTCAGCCTTATAACTGAAGCTTTCTTT. Its protein product is CASSLGPRRALSLITEAFF.

The chain carries TRBV19 and TRBJ2-1; 10 positions agree with TRBD2. The V gene's germline CDR1 is LNHDA and CDR2 SQIVND (reference sequence). V lost 5 bases to trimming and J lost 8 bases; unmatched junction nucleotides: 9. The length of the CDR3 is 15 residues. CDR3 in DNA: TGTGCCAGTAGTGTCCAGCGGGGGGGCCGTGATGAGCAGTTCTTC. Translation: CASSVQRGGRDEQFF.

This chain connects TRBV19 to TRBJ1-1; 7 bases align to TRBD1. The trim removed 8 bases at V and 3 bases at J, leaving 6 bases unmatched. Germline V gives CDR1 LNHDA, CDR2 SQIVND (reference sequence). CDR3 size: 13 residues. The CDR3, as DNA: TGTGCCAGTGCGCTCACAGGGGACACTGAAGCTTTCTTT. Its translation is CASALTGDTEAFF.

V and J are TRBV29-1 and TRBJ2-5; D possibly corresponds to TRBD1 (7 bases). The CDR3 spans 13 residues. Germline values: CDR1 SQVTM, CDR2 ANQGSEA. V was trimmed by 6 bases and J by 3 bases, leaving 14 bases between them. CDR3 loop: CSVAGTVEETQYF. The CDR3 nucleotides are TGCAGCGTCGCGGGGACAGTAGAAGAGACCCAGTACTTC.